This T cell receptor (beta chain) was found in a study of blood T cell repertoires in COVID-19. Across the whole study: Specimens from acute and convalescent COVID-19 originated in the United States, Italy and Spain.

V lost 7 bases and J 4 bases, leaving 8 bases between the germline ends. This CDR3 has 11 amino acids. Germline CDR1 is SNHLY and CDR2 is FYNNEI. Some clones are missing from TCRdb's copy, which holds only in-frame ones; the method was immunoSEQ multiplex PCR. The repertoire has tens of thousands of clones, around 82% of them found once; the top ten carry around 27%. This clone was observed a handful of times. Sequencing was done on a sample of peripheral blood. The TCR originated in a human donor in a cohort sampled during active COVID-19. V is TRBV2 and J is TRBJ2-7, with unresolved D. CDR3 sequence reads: CASTGSYEQYF. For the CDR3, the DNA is TGTGCCAGCACAGGTTCTTACGAGCAGTACTTC.